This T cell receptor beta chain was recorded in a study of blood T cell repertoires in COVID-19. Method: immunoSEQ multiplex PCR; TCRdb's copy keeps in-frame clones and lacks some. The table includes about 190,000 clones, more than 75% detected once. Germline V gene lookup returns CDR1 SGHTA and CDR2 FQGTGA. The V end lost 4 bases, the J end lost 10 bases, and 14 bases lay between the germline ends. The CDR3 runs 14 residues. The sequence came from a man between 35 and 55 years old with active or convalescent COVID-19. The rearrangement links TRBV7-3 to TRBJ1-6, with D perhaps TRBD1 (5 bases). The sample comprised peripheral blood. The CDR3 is CASSYSGVGSPLHF. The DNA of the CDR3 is TGTGCCAGCAGCTATTCGGGGGTCGGCTCACCCCTCCACTTT. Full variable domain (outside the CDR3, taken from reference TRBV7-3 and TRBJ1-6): GAGVSQTPSNKVTEKGKYVELRCDPISGHTALYWYRQSLGQGPEFLIYFQGTGAADDSGLPNDRFFAVRPEGSVSTLKIQRTERGDSAVYLCASSYSGVGSPLHFGNGTRLTVT.